These 9 T cell receptor beta chains were all obtained from the same sample, sequenced in a study of control samples from healthy donors and cancer patients. TCRdb's copy holds only in-frame clones and misses some; the assay was immunoSEQ multiplex PCR. The repertoire includes around 150,000 clones, about 90% of them detected once, and more than 1.5% sits in the top ten. Sample: blood. The receptor set was obtained from a man between 18 and 29 years old in good health.

The chain's CDR3 is CASSHLEQFF. The CDR3 bases are TGTGCCAGCAGCCACCTTGAGCAGTTCTTC. This chain joins TRBV28 and TRBJ2-1, with D hard to call. In germline, CDR1 is MDHEN, CDR2 SYDVKM. The CDR3 length is 10 residues. Deletions cut 6 bases from V and 9 bases from J, with 6 bases between.

This clone was seen a few times. This chain links TRBV6-5 with TRBJ1-2; D remains unclear. The germline V gene has CDR1 MNHEY and CDR2 SVGAGI. The CDR3 contains 12 residues. Trimming took off 6 bases at V and 4 bases at J, with 9 bases between the two ends. In DNA, the CDR3 is TGTGCCAGCAGCGTATTCGGCTATGGCTACACCTTC. It encodes CASSVFGYGYTF.

The V call is TRBV9, the J call TRBJ2-7; D is undetermined. The V gene's germline CDR1 is SGDLS and CDR2 YYNGEE. The CDR3 has 14 amino acids. V lost 0 bases and J 3 bases, leaving 10 bases between the germline ends. This CDR3 is CASSVEGIGYEQYF. The CDR3 DNA reads TGTGCCAGCAGCGTAGAAGGGATCGGCTACGAGCAGTACTTC.

This clone was observed a single time. This chain links TRBV3-1 (or the pseudogene TRBV3-2) with TRBJ2-1; a weak D match, TRBD1 (5 bases). V was cut by 0 bases and J by 5 bases, with 8 bases left in between. The length of the CDR3 is 14 residues. The V gene's germline CDR1 is LGHDT and CDR2 YNNKEL (reference sequence). Written as DNA, the CDR3 is TGTGCCAGCAGCCAAGATGCACAGGACAATGAGCAGTTCTTC. Protein: CASSQDAQDNEQFF.

The chain links TRBV19 to TRBJ2-1; weak D call: TRBD1 (6 bases). Trimming removed 3 bases at V and 3 bases at J, with 12 bases between. Per germline, CDR1 LNHDA and CDR2 SQIVND (reference sequence). The CDR3 sequence is 15 residues long. For the CDR3, the DNA is TGTGCCAGTAGTATGGGGGACACAAGCTACAATGAGCAGTTCTTC. It translates to CASSMGDTSYNEQFF.

The chain couples TRBV15 to TRBJ1-6; a weak D match, TRBD1 (5 bases). The CDR3 totals 14 residues. V lost 5 bases, J lost 8 bases, and 13 bases lay in between. Germline loops: CDR1 LNHNV, CDR2 YYDKDF (reference sequence). CDR3 sequence reads: CATSLVGGDSPLHF. The CDR3 DNA follows: TGTGCCACCAGCCTCGTCGGGGGGGATTCACCCCTCCACTTT.

The chain is built from TRBV11-2 and TRBJ1-1; possible D gene TRBD1, 6 bases. Germline loops: CDR1 SGHAT, CDR2 FQNNGV. The ends were cut back, 3 bases at V and 10 bases at J, with 9 bases in the middle. The CDR3 is made up of 11 amino acids. The CDR3 DNA is TGTGCCAGCAGCTTCAGGGGAGGAGCTTTCTTT. Its translation is CASSFRGGAFF.

In this sample, this clone turned up a few times. This chain uses TRBV3-1 (or the pseudogene TRBV3-2) with TRBJ2-5; D may match TRBD1 or TRBD2 (5 bases each). Germline loops: CDR1 LGHDT, CDR2 YNNKEL (reference sequence). With 2 bases removed from V and 4 bases from J, the gap between germline ends came to 14 bases. CDR3 length equals 15 residues. The CDR3 bases are TGTGCCAGCAGCCAATCCCGGGACGGGCTAGAGACCCAGTACTTC. This codes for CASSQSRDGLETQYF.

J is TRBJ2-2 and V is TRBV6-5, with 8 bases lining up with TRBD1. Germline values: CDR1 MNHEY, CDR2 SVGAGI. V shed 6 bases, J shed 1 base, and the junction held 4 bases outside the gene matches. The length of the CDR3 is 15 residues. The CDR3 spells CASRTGTGNTGELFF. The CDR3 region has the DNA TGTGCCAGCAGGACCGGGACAGGGAACACCGGGGAGCTGTTTTTT.